The rows below give T cell receptor beta chains drawn from one sample of a study of shared clonotypes between healthy human individuals. The repertoire was sequenced with immunoSEQ multiplex PCR; TCRdb's copy has only in-frame clones and lacks some. The sample consists of about 460,000 clones, around 77% of them appearing once. Material: PBMCs. Receptors were obtained from a middle-aged woman in good health. Some clones in this sample may be carry-over from other donors' samples. The conserved cysteine and the conserved F or W are not part of the CDR3 here.

v_gene,j_gene,CDR3aa
TRBV5-1,TRBJ2-3,ASSLSSGTDTQY
TRBV7-2,TRBJ1-1,ASSLARQGRAF
TRBV9,TRBJ2-7,ASSGGPKVYEQY
TRBV28,TRBJ2-6,ASSRFNLTQSRANVLT
TRBV28,TRBJ2-7,ASSLLPLVTYEQY
TRBV11-2,TRBJ1-1,ASSLSYPGQKNTEAF
TRBV28,TRBJ2-1,ASSPRSQGARNEQF
TRBV11-2,TRBJ2-3,ASSTRDTRTDTQY
TRBV19,TRBJ2-7,ASSIETGGFYEQY
TRBV18,TRBJ1-2,ASSRDRGDTNYGYT
TRBV5-4,TRBJ2-5,ASSLRASAKQETQY
TRBV30,TRBJ2-3,AWGVYSTDTQY
TRBV7-2,TRBJ2-1,ASTLVLGHYF
TRBV28,TRBJ2-6,ASNLGVSGANVLT
TRBV6-6,TRBJ2-3,ASSYRGRDTDTQY
TRBV27,TRBJ1-4,ASSRQSANEKLF
TRBV15,TRBJ2-7,ATSRGTTGIYEQY
TRBV9,TRBJ2-3,ASSVLGTSTDTQY
TRBV29-1,TRBJ1-5,SVGEEQPQH
TRBV7-2,TRBJ2-7,ASSEDSGSSYEQY
TRBV11-2,TRBJ1-4,ASSLGLRVMREKLF
TRBV7-8,TRBJ2-2,ASKGDRNTGELF
TRBV6-5,TRBJ1-5,ASSYRVWQPQH
TRBV2,TRBJ2-3,ASSDPRGDTQY
TRBV7-2,TRBJ1-1,ASSSSGGWTEAF
TRBV29-1,TRBJ2-1,SVGQGYNEQF
TRBV14,TRBJ1-2,ASSPAMAYGYT
TRBV28,TRBJ2-2,ASSLYGNTGELF
TRBV2,TRBJ2-2,ASSEETTGELF
TRBV20-1,TRBJ2-1,SARDVRGLF
TRBV2,TRBJ2-7,ASSGLAGGPYEQY
TRBV7-7,TRBJ1-1,ASSPITGMNTEAF
TRBV30,TRBJ2-6,AWMGTGNPGGANVQT
TRBV29-1,TRBJ1-4,SVELKGREKLF
TRBV11-2,TRBJ1-4,ASSLRQALNEKLF
TRBV9,TRBJ1-2,ASSQGQISGYT
TRBV28,TRBJ1-4,ASSFSGQSNEKLF
TRBV10-3,TRBJ2-2,AMRKGQNTGELF
TRBV27,TRBJ2-5,ASSPAGQQETQY
TRBV10-3,TRBJ2-1,AISRTSGRGDEQF
TRBV15,TRBJ2-7,ATSRDYVTGVPSGYEQY
TRBV5-1,TRBJ2-5,ASTDHQETQY
TRBV5-1,TRBJ2-3,ASRTGRATDTQY
TRBV6-6,TRBJ2-7,ATATGNYEQY
TRBV7-2,TRBJ2-3,ASSSTGVKQY
TRBV10-1,TRBJ2-7,ASSESGTGNEQY
TRBV27,TRBJ1-1,ASSVQRNTEAF